This entry concerns a single T cell receptor (beta chain). Its antigen is as yet unknown. The data originate from a study of cytomegalovirus exposure and HLA in healthy donors. Germline values: CDR1 SGDLS, CDR2 YYNGEE. The CDR3 contains 15 residues. Trimming removed 0 bases from V and 8 bases from J, with 15 bases in between. Both 60 Vbeta primers and 13 Jbeta primers went into the PCR. Measured with immunoSEQ multiplex PCR; TCRdb has only the in-frame clones, and not every one. Of about 200,000 clones in the sample, around three quarters were seen once. Overall study findings and caveats: Roughly uniform depth of sequencing across donors was assumed in presence/absence analyses. Researchers counted about 150 TCR beta chains as cytomegalovirus-associated. The classifier reportedly diagnosed cytomegalovirus status with high sensitivity and specificity.

The sequence was collected from a man aged 30 to 45 in good health and CMV-seronegative. Sequences were obtained from PBMCs. This chain uses TRBV9 with TRBJ2-1; TRBD2 is a possible D gene (6 bases). The CDR3 loop is CASSVGSLGGDEQFF. In nucleotides, the CDR3 is TGTGCCAGCAGCGTAGGGAGTCTGGGCGGGGATGAGCAGTTCTTC. The variable domain in full, with the rest retrieved from reference TRBV9 and TRBJ2-1, is DSGVTQTPKHLITATGQRVTLRCSPRSGDLSVYWYQQSLDQGLQFLIQYYNGEERAKGNILERFSAQQFPDLHSELNLSSLELGDSALYFCASSVGSLGGDEQFFGPGTRLTVL.